This T cell receptor beta chain was profiled in a study of T cells after yellow fever vaccination. For TCR, cDNA came from 5'RACE template switching, which added a universal primer site and UMIs. MiXCR, applied by TCRdb to the 5' RACE reads, yields one record per CDR3 protein. This table has under 500,000 distinct CDR3 sequences, under 20% appearing once. For this clonotype: What it binds is not known.

Whole-study results and caveats: Reappearance after the booster was seen for most primary-vaccination clones, at roughly 96% CD4 and 80% to 90% CD8. It was a small share of clonotypes that appeared in both CD4 and CD8 compartments.

The source was PBMCs, collected before the yellow fever booster vaccination. This TCR was sampled from a man between 18 and 35 years old who received the YFV17D yellow fever vaccine.

CDR3 nucleotide sequence: TGTGCCAGCAGATACAGGGAGGTCCTGGCAGATACGCAGTATTTT. Its protein product is CASRYREVLADTQYF. The chain joins TRBV12-3 or TRBV12-4 to TRBJ2-3; D is perhaps TRBD1 or TRBD2 (6 bases each). This CDR3 is built from 15 residues. The V gene lost 6 bases and the J gene lost 4 bases, with 17 bases spanning the gap.